These 3 T cell receptor beta chains share one sample of origin, sequenced in a study of cytotoxic CD8 clonotypes in ibrutinib-treated CLL. Profiling relied on immunoSEQ multiplex PCR, and the TCRdb table lists in-frame clones only, not all of them. This table has roughly 190,000 clones, about 72% appearing once. Source: PBMCs, taken after 24 months of ibrutinib treatment. The receptors were sampled from a human donor with chronic lymphocytic leukemia.

The J gene is TRBJ1-2, the V gene TRBV5-4, with TRBD1 as a possible D gene (5 bases). Between the trimmed V and J ends, which lost 3 bases and 5 bases, there was a span of 14 bases. The germline gives CDR1 SGHNT, CDR2 YYREEE (reference sequence). This CDR3 is 14 amino acids long. The CDR3, as DNA: TGTGCCAGCAGCTCGTCGTCAGGGTGGTATGGCTACACCTTC. Its protein product is CASSSSSGWYGYTF.

J is TRBJ1-1 and V is TRBV15, with D unclear. The ends were cut back, 1 base at V and 5 bases at J, with 14 bases in the middle. CDR3 length: 15 amino acids. Germline values: CDR1 LNHNV, CDR2 YYDKDF (reference sequence). In DNA, the CDR3 is TGTGCCACCAGCAGAGCTTTTGGAGGGCGGACTGAAGCTTTCTTT. Residues: CATSRAFGGRTEAFF.

J is TRBJ1-3 and V is TRBV6-5; no firm D call. This CDR3 has 15 amino acids. The V gene lost 5 bases and the J gene lost 4 bases, with 15 bases spanning the gap. From germline, CDR1 is MNHEY and CDR2 SVGAGI. CDR3 coding DNA: TGTGCCAGCAGTAGACATGACAAGGGCGGAAACACCATATATTTT. Its protein product is CASSRHDKGGNTIYF.